The 26 T cell receptor beta chains in this list originate from one sample, sequenced in a study of cytomegalovirus exposure and HLA in healthy donors (dated by TCRdb to about 2017). The library was produced with the immunoSEQ multiplex PCR assay. For the multiplex PCR, a mixture combining 60 forward primers for TCR Vbeta segments and 13 reverse primers for TCR Jbeta segments was used. TCRdb provides this immuneACCESS table in a form limited to in-frame rearrangements. Some clones are lacking; in checked studies, under half of them reflect an unresolved V gene, and why the rest are absent is not known. Within this sample are around 130,000 clones, with roughly 88% of them counted one time only. Less than 3.5% of the sample is in the top ten clones. Sample: PBMCs. Source of these receptors: a man over 45 in good health and CMV-seronegative.

This clone was detected only a few times. This chain joins TRBV5-1 and TRBJ1-3; 10 nucleotides align to TRBD1. Germline CDR1 reads SGHRS; CDR2 reads YFSETQ. The length of the CDR3 is 15 residues. Trimming took 2 bases from V and 2 from J; bases not matched to a gene: 1. CDR3 residues: CASSLGQGAGNTIYF. The CDR3 DNA sequence: TGCGCCAGCAGCTTAGGACAGGGGGCTGGAAACACCATATATTTT. Full variable domain (remainder filled in from reference TRBV5-1 and TRBJ1-3): KAGVTQTPRYLIKTRGQQVTLSCSPISGHRSVSWYQQTPGQGLQFLFEYFSETQRNKGNFPGRFSGRQFSNSRSEMNVSTLELGDSALYLCASSLGQGAGNTIYFGEGSWLTVV.

This clone was observed a few times. The chain links TRBV21-1 to TRBJ1-1; the table gives TRBD1 as D, unverified against the DNA. TRBV21-1 is a documented pseudogene. The CDR3 has 15 residues. In nucleotides, the CDR3 is TGTGCCAGCAGCAGGGTGGTTGGGGGCGCATTTGAAGCTTTCTTT. Its translation: CASSRVVGGAFEAFF.

CDR3 region: CASSRSGTGSYGYTF. The CDR3 DNA is TGTGCCAGCAGCCGATCAGGGACAGGGAGTTATGGCTACACCTTC. J is TRBJ1-2 and V is TRBV2; 9 nucleotides line up with TRBD1. Per germline, CDR1 SNHLY and CDR2 FYNNEI. After removal of 6 bases from V and 5 bases from J, the junction contained 10 bases not matched to a gene. The CDR3 spans 15 residues. Together with reference TRBV2 and TRBJ1-2, the CDR3 gives the full variable domain: EPEVTQTPSHQVTQMGQEVILRCVPISNHLYFYWYRQILGQKVEFLVSFYNNEISEKSEIFDDQFSVERPDGSNFTLKIRSTKLEDSAMYFCASSRSGTGSYGYTFGSGTRLTVV.

The chain has TRBV30 and TRBJ2-3; 8 bases are a match to TRBD2. Germline V gives CDR1 GTSNPN, CDR2 SVGIG (reference sequence). CDR3 length: 14 residues. The trim removed 4 bases at V and 4 bases at J, leaving 7 bases unmatched. The CDR3 region has the DNA TGTGCCTGGACGGCGGGGGGAAGTGCAGATACGCAGTATTTT. Amino acid sequence: CAWTAGGSADTQYF.

V and J are TRBV7-3 and TRBJ2-2; TRBD1 matches 10 bases. This CDR3 has 15 amino acids. Trimming at V came to 5 bases and at J to 5 bases, leaving 5 bases not matched to a gene. Germline V gene lookup returns CDR1 SGHTA and CDR2 FQGTGA. CDR3 sequence reads: CASSPTGQGTGELFF. DNA of the CDR3: TGTGCCAGCAGCCCGACGGGACAGGGGACCGGGGAGCTGTTTTTT.

The CDR3 region has the DNA TGTGCCAGGGGAGGGGGGGGAAGTACCTACAATGAGCAGTTCTTC. Encoded protein: CARGGGGSTYNEQFF. The rearrangement uses TRBV6-9 and TRBJ2-1, with D possibly being TRBD2 (7 bases). The germline V gene has CDR1 MNHGY and CDR2 SVAAGI. Trimming pared 9 bases from V and 2 bases from J, leaving 17 bases between. The CDR3 totals 15 residues.

The chain employs TRBV19 and TRBJ1-2; unclear D gene. The CDR3 length is 13 residues. V lost 5 bases and J lost 7, with 14 bases in between. CDR1 is LNHDA and CDR2 is SQIVND in the germline V gene (reference sequence). The CDR3 region is CASSHRESGGYTF. CDR3 bases: TGTGCCAGTAGTCACCGGGAATCGGGTGGCTACACCTTC.

The chain combines TRBV5-4 with TRBJ2-5; no reliable D call. The germline gives CDR1 SGHNT, CDR2 YYREEE (reference sequence). Trimming left V 5 bases short and J 2 bases short, with 16 bases between. This CDR3 is 15 amino acids long. CDR3 protein: CASSSRHKEQETQYF. The CDR3 nucleotides are TGTGCCAGCAGTTCTCGGCACAAGGAGCAAGAGACCCAGTACTTC.

The genes are TRBV5-1 and TRBJ1-1; D perhaps matches TRBD1 (5 bases). This CDR3 is built from 15 residues. Germline V lookup: CDR1 SGHRS, CDR2 YFSETQ. The germline V and J ends were trimmed by 0 bases and 6 bases, with 15 bases remaining between them. The CDR3 region is CASSLGTPRGAEAFF. The CDR3 DNA reads TGCGCCAGCAGCTTGGGGACACCCCGTGGGGCTGAAGCTTTCTTT.

The V call is TRBV27, the J call TRBJ1-4; the match to TRBD1 covers 9 bases. The CDR3 sequence is 15 residues long. V shed 3 bases and J 5 bases; nucleotides not matched to a gene: 4. CDR1 is MNHEY, CDR2 SMNVEV, per germline (reference sequence). CDR3 sequence: CASSFIGTGNEKLFF. CDR3 nucleotide sequence: TGTGCCAGCAGTTTTATAGGGACAGGGAATGAAAAACTGTTTTTT.

The CDR3 spells CAWTTGAHEQYF. The CDR3 DNA sequence: TGTGCCTGGACGACAGGGGCACACGAGCAGTACTTC. The J gene is TRBJ2-7, the V gene TRBV30, with TRBD1 matching over 8 bases. CDR1 and CDR2 from the germline V gene are GTSNPN and SVGIG (reference sequence). The CDR3 has 12 residues. J lost 5 bases, V lost 4 bases, and 4 bases had no gene match.

CDR3 in amino acids: CASSLGGSQETQYF. CDR3 nucleotides: TGCGCCAGCAGCTTGGGGGGCAGTCAAGAGACCCAGTACTTC. The V gene is TRBV5-1, the J gene TRBJ2-5; TRBD1 is a possible D gene (5 bases). Trimming left V 0 bases short and J 2 bases short, with 8 bases between. Germline assignment: CDR1 SGHRS and CDR2 YFSETQ. There are 14 residues in the CDR3.

The rearrangement links TRBV5-1 to TRBJ2-7; D is ambiguous. Per germline, CDR1 SGHRS and CDR2 YFSETQ. The CDR3 consists of 14 residues. V dropped 4 bases and J dropped 2 bases, with 13 bases sitting between them. CDR3 bases: TGCGCCAGCAGCACCGTGGCACGTCCCTACGAGCAGTACTTC. Encoded protein: CASSTVARPYEQYF.

Concerning this clone itself: Compared with germline, one end of the junction differs, possibly owing to a read error. The CDR3 DNA reads TGTGCCAGCAGCTTGTTAGTGTCCTTACCGACTTCCTTCGAGCAGTACTTC. Amino acid sequence: CASSLLVSLPTSFEQYF. The V call is TRBV5-5, the J call TRBJ2-5; D unclear. The J call may be incorrect, as the DNA end agrees better with TRBJ2-7. Germline loops: CDR1 SGHKS, CDR2 YYEKEE (reference sequence). The CDR3 is 17 amino acids.

This clone has a single count. This chain joins TRBV29-1 and TRBJ2-5; 12 bases fit TRBD2. Germline trimming cut 2 bases from V and 5 bases from J; bases unmatched to any gene: 3. Germline values: CDR1 SQVTM, CDR2 ANQGSEA. The CDR3 spans 14 residues. CDR3 DNA sequence: TGCAGCGTTGAACTAGCGGGGGGGCTGGAGACCCAGTACTTC. This gives the protein CSVELAGGLETQYF.

V gene TRBV6-1 combines with J gene TRBJ2-1; 11 positions agree with TRBD1. The CDR3 loop spans 14 amino acids. V lost 8 bases to trimming and J lost 8 bases; unmatched junction nucleotides: 8. Germline values: CDR1 MNHNS, CDR2 SASEGT. This CDR3 is CASSRDRGSYEQFF. The DNA of the CDR3 is TGTGCCAGCTCGCGGGACAGGGGGAGTTATGAGCAGTTCTTC.

The chain couples TRBV18 to TRBJ2-7; weak D call: TRBD2 (6 bases). Germline V gene data show CDR1 as KGHSH and CDR2 as LQKENI. The CDR3 covers 14 residues. Between the trimmed V and J ends, which lost 3 bases and 6 bases, there was a span of 15 bases. CDR3 protein: CASSPPGVGAEQYF. As DNA, the CDR3 is TGTGCCAGCTCACCCCCGGGGGTAGGGGCCGAGCAGTACTTC.

On this clone itself: Other DNA sequences in this specimen translate into the identical CDR3. J is TRBJ2-2 and V is TRBV7-2; no firm D call. Germline V gene lookup returns CDR1 SGHTA and CDR2 FQGNSA. CDR3 size: 12 residues. V lost 4 bases and J lost 3, with 3 bases in between. CDR3 region: CASSSYTGELFF. CDR3 DNA: TGTGCCAGCAGCTCCTACACCGGGGAGCTGTTTTTT.

This clone has only one observation. The gene calls are TRBV27 and TRBJ2-7; 9 bases fit TRBD1. Germline-derived CDR1 and CDR2 are MNHEY and SMNVEV (reference sequence). V was clipped by 6 bases and J by 2 bases; unmatched bases: 5. The CDR3 is 14 residues long. CDR3 sequence reads: CASSPGDRAYEQYF. As DNA, the CDR3 is TGTGCCAGCAGCCCAGGGGACAGGGCCTACGAGCAGTACTTC.

The V call is TRBV18, the J call TRBJ1-1; TRBD1 matches at 8 bases. The CDR3 spans 15 residues. CDR1 is KGHSH, CDR2 LQKENI, per germline. V lost 6 bases, J lost 6 bases, and 12 bases stayed unmatched. The CDR3, as DNA: TGTGCCAGCTCCCCAAGGAGCGGACAGGGCGCTGAAGCTTTCTTT. As protein: CASSPRSGQGAEAFF.

This clone was seen a handful of times. The chain is built from TRBV5-4 and TRBJ1-1; D is possibly TRBD1 (5 bases). Germline values: CDR1 SGHNT, CDR2 YYREEE (reference sequence). The CDR3 covers 14 residues. The V gene lost 5 bases and the J gene lost 0 bases, with 11 bases spanning the gap. The CDR3 spells CASSTGGVNTEAFF. CDR3 nucleotides: TGTGCCAGCAGTACCGGAGGGGTGAACACTGAAGCTTTCTTT.

The rearrangement uses TRBV27 and TRBJ2-1; 8 bases align to TRBD2. This CDR3 contains 21 residues. Germline assignment: CDR1 MNHEY and CDR2 SMNVEV (reference sequence). Unmatched junction bases numbered 29, after V lost 5 bases and J lost 8 bases. The DNA for the CDR3 is TGTGCCAGCAGTAACTTAGCGGTTTTTCCCCGGTCCGGGGGGGCCGTGGATGAGCAGTTCTTC. It translates to CASSNLAVFPRSGGAVDEQFF.

Only a few counts were recorded for this clone. This chain links TRBV6-5 with TRBJ1-4; the D gene is possibly TRBD1 (5 bases). V gave up 3 bases and J gave up 3 bases, with 11 bases separating them. Germline V gene data show CDR1 as MNHEY and CDR2 as SVGAGI. The CDR3 extends over 15 amino acids. CDR3 sequence: CASSYYGQANEKLFF. The CDR3 DNA reads TGTGCCAGCAGTTATTACGGACAAGCTAATGAAAAACTGTTTTTT.

The sample holds a few counts of this clone. The chain recombines TRBV4-2 with TRBJ1-2, with 8 nucleotides matching TRBD1. The germline V gene has CDR1 LGHNA and CDR2 YNFKEQ. With 3 bases clipped from V and 4 bases from J, the junction kept 10 bases outside the gene matches. CDR3 length equals 16 residues. As DNA, the CDR3 is TGTGCCAGCAGCCAGGTACAGACAGGGGCCGGCTATGGCTACACCTTC. Residues: CASSQVQTGAGYGYTF.

The chain has TRBV27 and TRBJ2-1, with TRBD2 identical over 13 bases. J gave up 4 bases and V 6 bases, and 3 bases lay outside the gene matches. Germline V gene lookup returns CDR1 MNHEY and CDR2 SMNVEV (reference sequence). The CDR3 is 15 residues long. In nucleotides, the CDR3 is TGTGCCAGCAGCCCGGGACTAGCGGGGTACAATGAGCAGTTCTTC. This encodes CASSPGLAGYNEQFF.

The chain has TRBV6-4 and TRBJ2-2; the D gene is possibly TRBD2 (7 bases). The CDR3 runs to 17 residues. The V end lost 2 bases, the J end lost 0 bases, and 13 bases lay between the germline ends. The germline V gene encodes CDR1 MRHNA and CDR2 SNTAGT. Here the CDR3 reads CASSDRGGTSNTGELFF. DNA for the CDR3: TGTGCCAGCAGTGACAGGGGGGGCACATCGAACACCGGGGAGCTGTTTTTT.